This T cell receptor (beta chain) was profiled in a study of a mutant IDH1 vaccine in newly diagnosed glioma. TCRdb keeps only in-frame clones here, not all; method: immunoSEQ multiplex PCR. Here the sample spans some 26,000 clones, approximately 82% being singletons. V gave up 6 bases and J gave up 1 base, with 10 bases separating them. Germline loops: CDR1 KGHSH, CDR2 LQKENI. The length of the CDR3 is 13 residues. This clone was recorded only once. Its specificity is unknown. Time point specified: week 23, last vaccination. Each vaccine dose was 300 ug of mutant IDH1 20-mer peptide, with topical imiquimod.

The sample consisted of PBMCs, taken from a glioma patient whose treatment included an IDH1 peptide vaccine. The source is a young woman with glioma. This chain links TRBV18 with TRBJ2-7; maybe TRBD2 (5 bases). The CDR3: CASSGVGSYEQYF. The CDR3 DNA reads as TGTGCCAGCTCGGGAGTGGGGTCCTACGAGCAGTACTTC.